This TCR beta chain was recorded in a study of beta chain features in type 1 diabetes. Study observations and caveats: The question left open here concerned HLA type influencing TCRB rearrangement.

In germline, CDR1 is SGHTA, CDR2 FQGNSA. J gave up 12 bases and V 4 bases, and 12 bases lay outside the gene matches. The CDR3 is 16 residues long. Isolated RNA was reverse transcribed in full, so expressed TCRB transcripts were sequenced. Naive, central memory and regulatory T cell samples yielded about 4 million reads on average. The repertoire was sequenced with immunoSEQ multiplex PCR; TCRdb's copy has only in-frame clones and lacks some. Of 900,000 or so clones listed, 17% are singletons. Averaging about 116 mL, one heparinised blood draw came from each individual donor. Each sorted fraction was over 95% pure. In this sample, this clone turned up a few times. Its cognate antigen is unknown.

Specimen: naive CD4+ T cells from blood. This rearrangement joins TRBV7-2 to TRBJ2-1; 13 nucleotides agree with TRBD2. This clonotype originated in a woman younger than 35 in good health. The DNA of the CDR3 is TGTGCCAGCAGCTCTAACTCCCCCGGGACTAGCGGGGCGCAGTTCTTC. As protein: CASSSNSPGTSGAQFF. The variable domain in full, completed from reference TRBV7-2 and TRBJ2-1, reads GAGVSQSPSNKVTEKGKDVELRCDPISGHTALYWYRQSLGQGLEFLIYFQGNSAPDKSGLPSDRFSAERTGGSVSTLTIQRTQQEDSAVYLCASSSNSPGTSGAQFFGPGTRLTVL.